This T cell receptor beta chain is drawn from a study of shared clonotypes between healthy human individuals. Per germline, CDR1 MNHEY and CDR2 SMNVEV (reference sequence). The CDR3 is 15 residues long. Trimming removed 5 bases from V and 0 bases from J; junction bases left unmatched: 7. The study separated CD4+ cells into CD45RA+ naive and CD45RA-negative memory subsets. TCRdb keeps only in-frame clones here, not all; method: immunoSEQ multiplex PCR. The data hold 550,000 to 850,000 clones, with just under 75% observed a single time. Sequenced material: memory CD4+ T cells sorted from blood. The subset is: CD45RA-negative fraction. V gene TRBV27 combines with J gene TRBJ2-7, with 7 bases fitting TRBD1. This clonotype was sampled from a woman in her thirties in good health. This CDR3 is CASSPWGQNSYEQYF. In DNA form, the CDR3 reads TGTGCCAGCAGTCCGTGGGGACAGAACTCCTACGAGCAGTACTTC.